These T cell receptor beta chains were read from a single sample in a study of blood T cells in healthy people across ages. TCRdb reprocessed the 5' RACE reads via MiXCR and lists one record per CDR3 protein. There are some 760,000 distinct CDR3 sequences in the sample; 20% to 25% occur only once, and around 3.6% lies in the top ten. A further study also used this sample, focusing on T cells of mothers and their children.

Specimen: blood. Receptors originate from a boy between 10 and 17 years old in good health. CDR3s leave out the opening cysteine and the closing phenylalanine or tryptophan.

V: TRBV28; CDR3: ASITAPGRNSPLH
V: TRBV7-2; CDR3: ASSRPGGTYEQY
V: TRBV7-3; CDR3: AGSSSRDRAAGELF
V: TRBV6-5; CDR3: ASSYYAGAYEQY
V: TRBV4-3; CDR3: ASSQDPSGWAGQF
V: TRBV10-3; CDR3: ATGQGGSEKLF
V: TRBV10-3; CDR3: AISESTGTAGYEQY
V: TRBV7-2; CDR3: ASSPTGTGNIQY
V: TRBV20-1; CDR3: SARAGATGELF
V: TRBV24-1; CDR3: ATSDPLAETYNEQF
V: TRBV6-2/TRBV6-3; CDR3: ASSSGTVEWETQY
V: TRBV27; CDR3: ASSPGQGLIQY
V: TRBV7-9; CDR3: ASSDGAGRRTGELF
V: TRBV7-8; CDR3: ASSLLWTGGWQETQY
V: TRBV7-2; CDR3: ASSLASGGPWRTDTQY
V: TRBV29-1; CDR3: SVPQGEVTGYT
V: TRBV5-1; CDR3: ASSLAEAETQY
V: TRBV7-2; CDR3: ASSLALAGPEQY
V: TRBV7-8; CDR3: ASSLAGTGPYGYT
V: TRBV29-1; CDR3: SFKREFRETQY
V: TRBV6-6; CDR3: ASSYGLRDVDIQN
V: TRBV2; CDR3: ASSEGGWGSYNEQF
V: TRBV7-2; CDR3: ASSPQLAGYETQY
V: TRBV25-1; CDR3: ASSEVQGISGANVLT
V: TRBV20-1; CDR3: SASTSGRNNEQF
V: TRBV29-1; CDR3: SGTDTEAF
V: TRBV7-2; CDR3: ASSSRTSGRVEQF
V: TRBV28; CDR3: ASSLWGGANDEQY
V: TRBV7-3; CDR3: ASSLNRVAWEQY
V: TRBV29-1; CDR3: SVDIVGGRAF
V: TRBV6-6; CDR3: ASSQASRVGSPLH
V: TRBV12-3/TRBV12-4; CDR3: ASRFSLEKLF
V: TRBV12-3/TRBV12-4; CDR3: ASRHSGRGEKLF
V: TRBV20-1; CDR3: SADPQGGETQY
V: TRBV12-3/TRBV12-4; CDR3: ASSDPAGGGRDTQY
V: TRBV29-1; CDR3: SVDGTERYNEQF
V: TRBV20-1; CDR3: SAVDRTNYGYT
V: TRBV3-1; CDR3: ASRSTGANYGYT
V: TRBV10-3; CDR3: AISVSEGARIVNEQF
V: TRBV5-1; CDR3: ASSWTGAGDTQY
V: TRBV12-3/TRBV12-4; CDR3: ASSLRGNYGYT
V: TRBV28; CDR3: TGAGTGGGNYGYT
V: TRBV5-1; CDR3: ASSPGSEFYEQY